The T cell receptor (beta chain) under discussion was sequenced for a study of shared clonotypes between healthy human individuals (TCRdb year 2020). For the study in its entirety: Two women and three men aged 18 to 49 years were included in the cohort. To estimate repertoire size and how much clonotypes are shared between individuals, the study performed deep sequencing of blood TCR repertoires from five healthy adults. Between about 0.94 and 8.9 billion PBMCs per donor were obtained by leukapheresis. For each donor, CD4 naive and CD4 memory were each run on three plates, CD8 naive on two plates, and CD8 memory on one plate. To increase sequencing depth and limit assay-specific biases, TCR repertoire library preparation and sequencing were carried out by different laboratories using diverse techniques. The investigation overall reported the following: Based on pairwise subsampling, the degree of clonotype sharing among donors was expected to be affected by sequencing depth. Sampling was restricted to blood, and TCR repertoires in tissue are likely to differ from TCR repertoires in blood. Around 5% of naive CD4, 3.5% of naive CD8, approximately 2% of memory CD4, and about 0.4% of memory CD8 clonotypes were shared across several donors. Because the study included only a small number of donors, the genetic and exposure-history diversity represented was limited. Naive subsets generally had larger estimated clonotype richness than memory subsets. Even with the large sequencing depth, rarefaction of the sorted-subset datasets indicated that sequencing was incomplete. Compared with non-shared clonotypes, clonotypes shared by all four sorted-subset donors had higher generation probabilities.

V gives up 8 bases and J gives up 3 bases, and the segment between their germline ends measures 11 bases. CDR1 and CDR2, per the germline V gene, are MNHNS and SASEGT. From the cysteine through the phenylalanine, the CDR3 covers 13 amino acids. Kept here is only the CDR3 DNA, which spans 39 bases and is read in frame from base 1. Healthy HIV-negative adults with no recently reported acute infections or vaccinations were included as donors. Every donor was a Caucasian adult living in Nashville, Tennessee, USA. Magnetic negative selection was used to enrich CD4+ T cells, after which naive cells were positively selected on CD45RA and the negative fraction became the memory subset. After blood collection by leukapheresis, PBMCs were isolated using Ficoll-Histopaque density gradient centrifugation and then cryopreserved in the vapor phase of liquid nitrogen. Purity and quantity of every magnetically sorted T cell population were checked by analytical flow cytometry. From each sorted fraction, genomic DNA was isolated and quantified by UV absorbance on a Nanodrop 2000c.

Using the deep immunoSEQ assay, TCR CDR3 regions were amplified from genomic DNA by multiplex PCR. Extracted genomic DNA from each cell subset was distributed evenly across all wells of several immunoSEQ 96-well plates, and each plate was treated as a replicate. Each replicate PCR for sorted subsets received around 200 ng genomic DNA, equal to 28,000 or so T cell genomes. Purified libraries were measured with a Qubit 3.0 fluorometer, size-checked on a Bioanalyzer 2100, and measured again with the KAPA Library Quantification kit. Every immunoSEQ 96-well plate was sequenced on a separate single-read 150-cycle Illumina NextSeq 550 flow cell. In the paper's pipeline: Because only junctional sequences without quality scores were contained in the immunoSEQ output, filtering matching that applied to full-length reads could not be performed. Sequences were annotated with PyIR, a Python wrapper for IgBLAST v1.9, using IMGT germline references to assign V/J genes and CDR3. Reads with weak V/J assignments (E-value above 1e-6), missing CDR3, stop codons, out-of-frame junctions, or ambiguous translated residues were removed. V3J clonotypes were defined as sequences sharing an identical inferred V gene, J gene, and CDR3 amino acid sequence. To compute the percentage overlap between repertoires, the number of shared unique clonotypes was divided by the size of the smaller repertoire. Three approaches were used to assess repertoire richness: RTK rarefaction, the Chao1 estimator, and Recon v2.1 estimates of unobserved clonotypes. Generation probabilities were computed with OLGA for all TCRbeta clonotypes obtained by the gDNA method from several donors. Sourced from immuneACCESS, this table was stored by TCRdb with only in-frame sequences that have V and J called. A share of the clones is absent; for the studies checked, an unresolved V gene accounts for under half, and the remainder has no known explanation. V, J and clone size derive from that table, while D and trimming were established from the DNA sequence. For this sample the table gives 1,500,000 or so clones, of which roughly 97% were detected only once. The biggest ten clones account for approximately 1.2% of the sample.

Concerning this clone: No antigen is known for it. One base away there is no much larger clone; base qualities are not given.

The chain joins TRBV6-1 to TRBJ1-5; TRBD1 might be the D gene, on 5 matching bases. This TCR was recovered from a man under 40 in good health. Sequenced material: naive CD4+ T cells sorted from blood. The cell subset or site label on this specimen signifies: CD45RA+ positively selected. The DNA sequence is as follows: TGTGCCAGCTTAGGGGTGAACAATCAGCCCCAGCATTTT. Its amino acids are CASLGVNNQPQHF.